Listed here are 18 T cell receptor beta chains from one sample, sequenced in a study of T cell responses to AZD1222 COVID-19 vaccine. Profiled with immunoSEQ multiplex PCR; TCRdb holds only in-frame clones, not every one. The profile covers 90,000 to 120,000 clones, with roughly 87% appearing a single time and 4.8% taken by the ten largest. Sequencing used peripheral blood, obtained 28 days after the second AZD1222 dose. Receptor source: an adult who received the AZD1222 COVID-19 vaccine.

The V and J genes are TRBV7-9 and TRBJ2-1; the match to TRBD1 covers 8 bases. The germline V gene has CDR1 SEHNR and CDR2 FQNEAQ (reference sequence). Losses at the gene ends were 5 bases for V and 6 bases for J; bases not matched to a gene: 9. The CDR3 spans 15 residues. CDR3 loop: CASSLQGGKSNEQFF. CDR3 coding DNA: TGTGCCAGCAGCCTACAGGGGGGCAAGAGCAATGAGCAGTTCTTC.

V is TRBV9 and J is TRBJ2-3; 8 bases line up with TRBD2. V lost 4 bases to trimming and J lost 3 bases; unmatched junction nucleotides: 7. The germline CDR1 and CDR2 sequences are SGDLS and YYNGEE. The CDR3 totals 15 residues. The CDR3 reads CASSPTGGITDTQYF. In DNA, the CDR3 is TGTGCCAGCAGCCCCACGGGGGGGATAACAGATACGCAGTATTTT.

The rearrangement links TRBV24-1 to TRBJ2-1; TRBD1 aligns across 10 bases. With 0 bases clipped from V and 6 bases from J, the junction kept 7 bases outside the gene matches. The CDR3 covers 17 residues. CDR1 is KGHDR, CDR2 SFDVKD, per germline. CDR3 in DNA: TGTGCCACCAGTGATTTGGTGACAGGGGGCTTCCGCAATGAGCAGTTCTTC. This gives the protein CATSDLVTGGFRNEQFF.

The V and J genes are TRBV19 and TRBJ1-6; D remains unclear. Germline lookup yields CDR1 LNHDA and CDR2 SQIVND (reference sequence). The V and J ends lost 5 bases and 4 bases respectively, with 9 bases between them. This CDR3 is built from 14 residues. The CDR3 nucleotides read TGTGCCAGTAGTCCTGGGCCTTATAATTCACCCCTCCACTTT. Protein: CASSPGPYNSPLHF.

The chain has TRBV6-1 and TRBJ2-3; D tentatively fits TRBD1 or TRBD2 (6 bases each). CDR1 is MNHNS and CDR2 is SASEGT in the germline V gene. The CDR3 length is 18 residues. V was cut by 1 base and J by 3 bases, with 20 bases left in between. CDR3 nucleotide sequence: TGTGCCAGCAGTGAAGTTCCCGGGGGCGACCGGGTAACAGATACGCAGTATTTT. Protein: CASSEVPGGDRVTDTQYF.

The V call is TRBV19, the J call TRBJ2-1; either TRBD1 or TRBD2 may fit D (6 bases each). CDR1 is LNHDA and CDR2 is SQIVND in the germline V gene (reference sequence). Trimming shortened V by 4 bases and J by 4 bases, and 8 bases separated the two germline ends. The CDR3 is 13 amino acids. The CDR3 DNA is TGTGCCAGTAGTAGGGGGGCGTACAATGAGCAGTTCTTC. Protein: CASSRGAYNEQFF.

V and J are TRBV30 and TRBJ1-1; D perhaps matches TRBD1 (6 bases). Germline lookup yields CDR1 GTSNPN and CDR2 SVGIG (reference sequence). The CDR3 sequence is 10 residues long. Trimming shortened V by 5 bases and J by 10 bases, and 11 bases separated the two germline ends. The CDR3 sequence is CAWGGLGAFF. CDR3 bases: TGTGCCTGGGGGGGGCTTGGAGCTTTCTTT.

This clone was counted a few times. This sequence joins TRBV5-1 and TRBJ2-7, with 9 positions matching TRBD1. The CDR3 has 14 amino acids. J was trimmed by 4 bases and V by 4 bases; bases with no gene match: 6. Germline V gene data show CDR1 as SGHRS and CDR2 as YFSETQ. CDR3 sequence reads: CASSQQGAEYEQYF. DNA for the CDR3: TGCGCCAGCAGCCAACAGGGGGCGGAGTACGAGCAGTACTTC. The full variable domain, its missing parts supplied by reference TRBV5-1 and TRBJ2-7, is KAGVTQTPRYLIKTRGQQVTLSCSPISGHRSVSWYQQTPGQGLQFLFEYFSETQRNKGNFPGRFSGRQFSNSRSEMNVSTLELGDSALYLCASSQQGAEYEQYFGPGTRLTVT.

The gene calls are TRBV28 and TRBJ1-2; tentative D call: TRBD1 (5 bases). V lost 6 bases and J 5 bases, leaving 13 bases between the germline ends. There are 13 residues in the CDR3. Germline V gives CDR1 MDHEN, CDR2 SYDVKM. In DNA, the CDR3 is TGTGCCAGCAGCTATGACAGAAGATATGGCTACACCTTC. Translated: CASSYDRRYGYTF.

The chain joins TRBV18 to TRBJ1-1, with D unclear. There are 15 residues in the CDR3. V shed 1 base and J shed 1 base, with 10 bases lying between them. The germline gives CDR1 KGHSH, CDR2 LQKENI. The CDR3 loop reads CASSPLVSENTEAFF. The CDR3 DNA follows: TGTGCCAGCTCACCACTAGTCAGCGAGAACACTGAAGCTTTCTTT. The complete variable domain, with remaining parts taken from reference TRBV18 and TRBJ1-1, reads NAGVMQNPRHLVRRRGQEARLRCSPMKGHSHVYWYRQLPEEGLKFMVYLQKENIIDESGMPKERFSAEFPKEGPSILRIQQVVRGDSAAYFCASSPLVSENTEAFFGQGTRLTVV.

The CDR3: CATRGGQETQYF. DNA of the CDR3: TGTGCCACCAGGGGGGGACAAGAGACCCAGTACTTC. V usage is TRBV27 and J usage is TRBJ2-5; TRBD1 or TRBD2 may be the D gene (7 bases each). The CDR3 runs to 12 residues. V dropped 10 bases and J dropped 2 bases, with 11 bases sitting between them. The germline V gene has CDR1 MNHEY and CDR2 SMNVEV (reference sequence).

V is TRBV7-9 and J is TRBJ2-3; TRBD1 matches at 8 bases. This CDR3 region has 16 residues. Germline V CDR1 and CDR2: SEHNR, FQNEAQ (reference sequence). J gave up 0 bases and V 1 base, and 3 bases lay outside the gene matches. CDR3 coding DNA: TGTGCCAGCAGCTTAGGGGACAGGAGTAGCACAGATACGCAGTATTTT. Its protein is CASSLGDRSSTDTQYF. Supplemented by reference TRBV7-9 and TRBJ2-3, the full variable domain reads DTGVSQNPRHKITKRGQNVTFRCDPISEHNRLYWYRQTLGQGPEFLTYFQNEAQLEKSRLLSDRFSAERPKGSFSTLEIQRTEQGDSAMYLCASSLGDRSSTDTQYFGPGTRLTVL.

This chain links TRBV14 with TRBJ1-3, with D unresolved. The CDR3 is made up of 12 amino acids. Germline values: CDR1 SGHDN, CDR2 FVKESK. V lost 8 bases, J lost 1 base, and 6 bases lay in between. DNA of the CDR3: TGTGCCAGCGGCGGTTCTGGAAACACCATATATTTT. As protein: CASGGSGNTIYF.

This sequence joins TRBV5-1 and TRBJ2-1; unclear D gene. Germline V gives CDR1 SGHRS, CDR2 YFSETQ. V gave up 0 bases and J gave up 0 bases, with 13 bases separating them. The CDR3 extends over 17 amino acids. In DNA, the CDR3 is TGCGCCAGCAGCTTGGTCTCGCGGAAGAGCTCCTACAATGAGCAGTTCTTC. Translation gives CASSLVSRKSSYNEQFF. Together with reference TRBV5-1 and TRBJ2-1, the CDR3 gives the full variable domain: KAGVTQTPRYLIKTRGQQVTLSCSPISGHRSVSWYQQTPGQGLQFLFEYFSETQRNKGNFPGRFSGRQFSNSRSEMNVSTLELGDSALYLCASSLVSRKSSYNEQFFGPGTRLTVL.

J is TRBJ1-4 and V is TRBV6-6; D not resolved. The V gene's germline CDR1 is MNHNY and CDR2 SVGAGI (reference sequence). The CDR3 has 14 residues. The V gene lost 7 bases and the J gene lost 1 base, with 10 bases spanning the gap. The CDR3 spells CASTWGGTNEKLFF. The DNA of the CDR3 is TGTGCCAGCACCTGGGGTGGAACTAATGAAAAACTGTTTTTT.

The rearrangement uses TRBV7-4 and TRBJ1-1; D perhaps matches TRBD1 (5 bases). V was cut by 5 bases and J by 0 bases, with 34 bases left in between. CDR1 and CDR2 (germline): SGHVT, SQSDAQ. CDR3 length: 22 residues. For the CDR3, the DNA is TGTGCCAGCAGCCTCGTACCCCTCCTATATCGGTCCTATGGGGCAATGAACACTGAAGCTTTCTTT. Translated, it gives CASSLVPLLYRSYGAMNTEAFF.

The chain has TRBV7-8 and TRBJ2-2; no clear D. Trimming took off 1 base at V and 9 bases at J, with 9 bases between the two ends. Looked up from germline, CDR1 is SGHVS and CDR2 is FQNEAQ. There are 13 residues in the CDR3. CDR3 sequence reads: CASSLVQHRELFF. CDR3 nucleotides: TGTGCCAGCAGCTTAGTTCAACACAGGGAGCTGTTTTTT. Filled out from reference TRBV7-8 and TRBJ2-2, the complete variable domain reads GAGVSQSPRYKVAKRGQDVALRCDPISGHVSLFWYQQALGQGPEFLTYFQNEAQLDKSGLPSDRFFAERPEGSVSTLKIQRTQQEDSAVYLCASSLVQHRELFFGEGSRLTVL.

CDR3 sequence reads: CASSLILGGAANTQYF. CDR3 sequence (DNA): TGTGCCAGCAGCTTAATTTTAGGGGGCGCGGCAAATACGCAGTATTTT. This chain joins TRBV7-2 and TRBJ2-3, with 7 bases lining up with TRBD1. CDR1 is SGHTA, CDR2 FQGNSA, per germline. The V and J ends lost 2 bases and 7 bases, in that order; junction bases with no gene match: 12. The CDR3 runs to 16 residues.